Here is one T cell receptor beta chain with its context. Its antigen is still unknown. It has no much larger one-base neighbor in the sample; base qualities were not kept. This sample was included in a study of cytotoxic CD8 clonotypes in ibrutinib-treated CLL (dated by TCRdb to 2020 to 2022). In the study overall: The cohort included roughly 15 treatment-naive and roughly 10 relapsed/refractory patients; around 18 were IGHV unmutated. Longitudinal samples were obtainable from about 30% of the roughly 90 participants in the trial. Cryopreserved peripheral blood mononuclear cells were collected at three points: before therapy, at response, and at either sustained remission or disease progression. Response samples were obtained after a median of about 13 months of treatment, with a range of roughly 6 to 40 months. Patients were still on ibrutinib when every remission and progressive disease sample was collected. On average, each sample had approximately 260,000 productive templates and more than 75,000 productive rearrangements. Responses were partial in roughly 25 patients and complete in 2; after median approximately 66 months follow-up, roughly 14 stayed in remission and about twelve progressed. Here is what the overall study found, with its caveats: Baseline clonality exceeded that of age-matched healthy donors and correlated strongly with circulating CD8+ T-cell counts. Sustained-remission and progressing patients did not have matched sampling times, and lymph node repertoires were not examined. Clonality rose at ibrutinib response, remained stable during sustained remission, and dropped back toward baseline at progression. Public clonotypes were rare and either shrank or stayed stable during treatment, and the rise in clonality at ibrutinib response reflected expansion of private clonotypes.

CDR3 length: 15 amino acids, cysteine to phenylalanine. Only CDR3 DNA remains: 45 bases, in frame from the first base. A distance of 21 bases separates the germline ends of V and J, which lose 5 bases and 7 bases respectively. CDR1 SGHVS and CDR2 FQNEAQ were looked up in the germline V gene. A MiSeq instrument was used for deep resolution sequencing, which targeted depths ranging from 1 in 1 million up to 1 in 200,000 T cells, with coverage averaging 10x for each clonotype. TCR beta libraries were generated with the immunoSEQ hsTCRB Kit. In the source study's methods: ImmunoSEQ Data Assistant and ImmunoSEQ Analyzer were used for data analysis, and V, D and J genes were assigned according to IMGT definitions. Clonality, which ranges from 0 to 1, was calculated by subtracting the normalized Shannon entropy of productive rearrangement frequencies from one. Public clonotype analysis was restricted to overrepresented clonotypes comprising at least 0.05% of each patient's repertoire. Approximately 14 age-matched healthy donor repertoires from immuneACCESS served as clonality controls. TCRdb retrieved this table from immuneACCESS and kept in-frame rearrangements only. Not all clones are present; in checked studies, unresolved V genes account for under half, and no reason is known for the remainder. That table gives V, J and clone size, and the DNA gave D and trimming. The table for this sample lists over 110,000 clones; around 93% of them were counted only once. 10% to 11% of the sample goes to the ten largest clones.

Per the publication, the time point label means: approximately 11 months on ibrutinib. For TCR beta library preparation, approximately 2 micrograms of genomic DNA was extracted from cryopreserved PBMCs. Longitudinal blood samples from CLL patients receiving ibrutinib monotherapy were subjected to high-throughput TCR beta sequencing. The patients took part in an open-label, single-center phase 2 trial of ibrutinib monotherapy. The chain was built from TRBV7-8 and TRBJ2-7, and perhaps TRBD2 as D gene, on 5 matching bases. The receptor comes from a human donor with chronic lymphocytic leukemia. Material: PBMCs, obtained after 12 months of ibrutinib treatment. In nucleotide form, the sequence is TGTGCCAGCAGCGAGCTTCCCGTAGCTTCGGGGGAGCAGTACTTC. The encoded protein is CASSELPVASGEQYF. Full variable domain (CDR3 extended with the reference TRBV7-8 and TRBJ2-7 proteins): GAGVSQSPRYKVAKRGQDVALRCDPISGHVSLFWYQQALGQGPEFLTYFQNEAQLDKSGLPSDRFFAERPEGSVSTLKIQRTQQEDSAVYLCASSELPVASGEQYFGPGTRLTVT.